This TCR beta chain appears in the sequencing data of a study of CD8 T cells in ankylosing spondylitis. The junction had 5 bases not matched to a gene; V was cut back by 4 bases and J by 4 bases. Germline V lookup: CDR1 LGHNA, CDR2 YSLEER. This CDR3 has 15 amino acids. Study results and caveats: The authors reported significant enrichment of disease-linked clones in matched ankylosing spondylitis synovial fluid. Reactive arthritis synovial fluid and blood previously showed some of these motif variants. Seven to nine highly homologous variants formed a TCR beta motif that appeared characteristic of ankylosing spondylitis blood.

5'-RACE, quantitative and with molecular barcodes, yielded the TCR beta libraries. TCRdb re-analysed the 5' RACE reads in MiXCR, keeping a single row per CDR3 protein. The sample includes a few hundred thousand distinct CDR3 sequences, 7% to 9% of them seen just once. This clonotype was seen many times. Its target is unknown. The receptor was derived from a male donor with ankylosing spondylitis. Sequencing was performed on blood, either unsorted or a sorted T cell fraction (not recorded which). This sequence joins TRBV4-3 and TRBJ2-2; 8 bases align to TRBD2. For the CDR3, the DNA is TGCGCCAGCAGCCTCCTAGCGGGCCTCACCGGGGAGCTGTTTTTT. This codes for CASSLLAGLTGELFF.